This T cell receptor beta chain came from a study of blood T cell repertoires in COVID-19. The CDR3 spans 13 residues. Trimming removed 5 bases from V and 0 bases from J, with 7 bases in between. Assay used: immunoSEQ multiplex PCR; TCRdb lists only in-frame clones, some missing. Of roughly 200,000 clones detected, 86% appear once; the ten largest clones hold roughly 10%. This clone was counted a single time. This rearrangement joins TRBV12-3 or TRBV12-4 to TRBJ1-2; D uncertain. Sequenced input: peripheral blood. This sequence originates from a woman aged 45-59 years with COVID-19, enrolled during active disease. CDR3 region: CASSPTANYGYTF. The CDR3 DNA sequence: TGTGCCAGCAGTCCCACAGCTAACTATGGCTACACCTTC.